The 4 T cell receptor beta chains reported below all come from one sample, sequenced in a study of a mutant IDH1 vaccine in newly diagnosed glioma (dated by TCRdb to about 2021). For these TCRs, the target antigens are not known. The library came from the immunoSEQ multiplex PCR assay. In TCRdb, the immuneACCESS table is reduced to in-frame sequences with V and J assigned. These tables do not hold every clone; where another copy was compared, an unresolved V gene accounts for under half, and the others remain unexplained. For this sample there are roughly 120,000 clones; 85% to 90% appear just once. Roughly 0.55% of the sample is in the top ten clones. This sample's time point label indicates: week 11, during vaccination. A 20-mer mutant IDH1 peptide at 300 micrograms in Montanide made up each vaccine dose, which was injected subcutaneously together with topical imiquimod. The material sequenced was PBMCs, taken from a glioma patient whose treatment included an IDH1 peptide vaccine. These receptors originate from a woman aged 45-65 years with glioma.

CDR3 protein: CASNRGALNTEAFF. The CDR3 nucleotides read TGCGCCAGCAACCGGGGGGCATTGAACACTGAAGCTTTCTTT. V and J are TRBV5-1 and TRBJ1-1, with D possibly being TRBD1 (6 bases). CDR3 length: 14 amino acids. CDR1 and CDR2 from the germline V gene are SGHRS and YFSETQ. The ends were cut back, 6 bases at V and 0 bases at J, with 12 bases in the middle.

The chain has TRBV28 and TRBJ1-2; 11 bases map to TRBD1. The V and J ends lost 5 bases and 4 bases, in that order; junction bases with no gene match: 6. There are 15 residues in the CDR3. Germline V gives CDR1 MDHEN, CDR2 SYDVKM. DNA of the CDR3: TGTGCCAGCAGTCCACGGACAGGGGGCCTCTATGGCTACACCTTC. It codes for CASSPRTGGLYGYTF.

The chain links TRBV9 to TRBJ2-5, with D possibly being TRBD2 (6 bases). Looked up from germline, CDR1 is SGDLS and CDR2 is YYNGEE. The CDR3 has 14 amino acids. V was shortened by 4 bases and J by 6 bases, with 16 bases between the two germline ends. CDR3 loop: CASSPRGGFKTQYF. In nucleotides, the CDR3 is TGTGCCAGCAGCCCCCGTGGAGGGTTTAAGACCCAGTACTTC. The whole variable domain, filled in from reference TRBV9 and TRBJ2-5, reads DSGVTQTPKHLITATGQRVTLRCSPRSGDLSVYWYQQSLDQGLQFLIQYYNGEERAKGNILERFSAQQFPDLHSELNLSSLELGDSALYFCASSPRGGFKTQYFGPGTRLLVL.

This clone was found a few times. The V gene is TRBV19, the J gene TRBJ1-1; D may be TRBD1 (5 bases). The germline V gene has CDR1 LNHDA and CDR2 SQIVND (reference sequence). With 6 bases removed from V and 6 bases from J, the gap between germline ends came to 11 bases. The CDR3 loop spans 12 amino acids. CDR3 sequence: CASSPQGAEAFF. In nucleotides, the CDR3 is TGTGCCAGTAGCCCCCAAGGGGCTGAAGCTTTCTTT.